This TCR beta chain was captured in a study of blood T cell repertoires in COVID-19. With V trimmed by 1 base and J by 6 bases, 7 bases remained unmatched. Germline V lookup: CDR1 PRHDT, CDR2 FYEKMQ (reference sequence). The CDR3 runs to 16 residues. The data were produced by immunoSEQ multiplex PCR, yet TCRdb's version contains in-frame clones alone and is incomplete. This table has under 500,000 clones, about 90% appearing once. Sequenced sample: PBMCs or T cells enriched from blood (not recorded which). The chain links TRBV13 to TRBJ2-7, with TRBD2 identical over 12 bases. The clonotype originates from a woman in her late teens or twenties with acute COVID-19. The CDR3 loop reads CASSLDQLAGGSEQYF. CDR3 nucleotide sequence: TGTGCCAGCAGCTTAGACCAACTAGCGGGAGGATCCGAGCAGTACTTC. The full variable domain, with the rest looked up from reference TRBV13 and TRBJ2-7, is AAGVIQSPRHLIKEKRETATLKCYPIPRHDTVYWYQQGPGQDPQFLISFYEKMQSDKGSIPDRFSAQQFSDYHSELNMSSLELGDSALYFCASSLDQLAGGSEQYFGPGTRLTVT.